This TCR beta chain was documented in a study of beta chain features in type 1 diabetes. This clone was observed a few times. Germline CDR1 SGDLS, CDR2 YYNGEE. Between the trimmed V and J ends, which lost 0 bases and 4 bases, there was a span of 17 bases. The CDR3 length is 16 residues. The whole isolated RNA underwent reverse transcription, so sequencing captured expressed TCRB transcripts. The repertoire was sequenced with immunoSEQ multiplex PCR; TCRdb's copy has only in-frame clones and lacks some. The sample holds 620,000 or so clones; 15% to 17% are singletons and the top ten take more than 0.08%.

This sequence joins TRBV9 and TRBJ2-7, with D maybe TRBD2 (5 bases). The sample consisted of naive CD4+ T cells from blood. This clonotype was obtained from a man between 18 and 29 years old in good health. The CDR3 bases are TGTGCCAGCAGCGTAGCGGCCGACCGGCGAGGGTACGAGCAGTACTTC. It encodes CASSVAADRRGYEQYF.